This entry lists 12 T cell receptor beta chains sequenced from one sample in a study of shared clonotypes between healthy human individuals. Assay used: immunoSEQ multiplex PCR; TCRdb lists only in-frame clones, some missing. The table shows about 1 million clones, with about 77% occurring only once. The specimen was memory CD4+ T cells sorted from blood. Indicated subset: CD45RA-negative fraction. These receptors all come from a man younger than 35 in good health.

V and J are TRBV6-5 and TRBJ1-6; D uncertain. V lost 7 bases and J lost 5, with 9 bases in between. From germline, CDR1 is MNHEY and CDR2 SVGAGI. The CDR3 sequence is 13 residues long. CDR3 nucleotides: TGTGCCAGCAAGGGCAAAGATAATTCACCCCTCCACTTT. Residues: CASKGKDNSPLHF.

V is TRBV7-9 and J is TRBJ2-7; 8 positions agree with TRBD1. The J segment lost 1 base and the V segment lost 5 bases, leaving 7 bases of the junction unmatched. The CDR3 runs 15 residues. CDR1 and CDR2 (germline): SEHNR, FQNEAQ (reference sequence). CDR3 region: CASSDPGTGSYEQYF. The CDR3 nucleotides are TGTGCCAGCAGCGACCCCGGGACAGGATCCTACGAGCAGTACTTC.

The chain links TRBV6-1 to TRBJ1-2; D might be TRBD1 (5 bases). Germline V gene lookup returns CDR1 MNHNS and CDR2 SASEGT. V gave up 6 bases and J gave up 0 bases, with 11 bases separating them. This CDR3 contains 14 residues. CDR3 nucleotide sequence: TGTGCCAGCAGGAATCAGGGCTCTAACTATGGCTACACCTTC. Residues: CASRNQGSNYGYTF.

The genes are TRBV6-5 and TRBJ2-7; 8 bases line up with TRBD2. The length of the CDR3 is 16 residues. The V segment lost 2 bases and the J segment 3 bases; nucleotides outside the gene matches: 9. The germline CDR1 and CDR2 sequences are MNHEY and SVGAGI. The CDR3 DNA reads TGTGCCAGCAGTTACACGTCTATTAGCGGGAACTACGAGCAGTACTTC. Translation: CASSYTSISGNYEQYF.

The V and J genes are TRBV6-5 and TRBJ2-3; either TRBD1 or TRBD2 may supply D (6 bases each). The CDR3 spans 15 residues. The V end was cut by 2 bases, the J end by 0 bases, with 9 bases between. Germline CDR1 MNHEY, CDR2 SVGAGI. CDR3 protein: CASSYGGLSTDTQYF. The CDR3 coding sequence is TGTGCCAGCAGTTACGGGGGGCTCAGCACAGATACGCAGTATTTT.

This clone has only one observation. The V call is TRBV5-1, the J call TRBJ1-1, with TRBD1 matching over 7 bases. This CDR3 spans 15 amino acids. With 6 bases clipped from V and 2 bases from J, the junction kept 10 bases outside the gene matches. In germline, CDR1 is SGHRS, CDR2 YFSETQ. The CDR3 nucleotides are TGCGCCAGCAACCCCACAGGGGCCGTTAACACTGAAGCTTTCTTT. Translation gives CASNPTGAVNTEAFF.

This clone occurred once. V gene TRBV19 combines with J gene TRBJ1-2; tentatively, D is TRBD1 (6 bases). CDR1 is LNHDA and CDR2 is SQIVND in the germline V gene (reference sequence). V was pared by 7 bases and J by 8 bases, with 17 bases between. There are 13 residues in the CDR3. The CDR3 loop reads CASTPQGPGGYTF. The CDR3 DNA sequence: TGTGCCAGTACTCCCCAGGGGCCCGGAGGCTACACCTTC.

This chain connects TRBV6-5 to TRBJ2-5, with D perhaps TRBD2 (5 bases). Germline V gene sequence: CDR1 MNHEY, CDR2 SVGAGI. Trimming stripped 4 bases from V and 7 bases from J, with 16 bases between. The CDR3 is made up of 14 amino acids. This chain's CDR3 is CASSLDAGLGTQYF. The CDR3 nucleotides are TGTGCCAGCAGTTTAGATGCGGGCTTAGGGACCCAGTACTTC.

The J gene is TRBJ2-5, the V gene TRBV5-1; D unclear. V dropped 4 bases and J dropped 5 bases, with 9 bases sitting between them. This CDR3 has 12 amino acids. Germline lookup yields CDR1 SGHRS and CDR2 YFSETQ. CDR3 DNA: TGCGCCAGCAGCGTTATGGAGGAGACCCAGTACTTC. It yields the protein CASSVMEETQYF. Using reference TRBV5-1 and TRBJ2-5 for the parts outside the CDR3, the full variable domain is KAGVTQTPRYLIKTRGQQVTLSCSPISGHRSVSWYQQTPGQGLQFLFEYFSETQRNKGNFPGRFSGRQFSNSRSEMNVSTLELGDSALYLCASSVMEETQYFGPGTRLLVL.

For this clone: Other DNA sequences in the sample encode the same CDR3. This chain connects TRBV6-1 to TRBJ1-3; D is uncertain. CDR3 size: 12 residues. The V gene's germline CDR1 is MNHNS and CDR2 SASEGT. V was cut by 7 bases and J by 0 bases, with 4 bases left in between. This CDR3 reads CASTVSGNTIYF. In nucleotides, the CDR3 is TGTGCCAGCACGGTCTCTGGAAACACCATATATTTT.

There are a few counts of this clone. The chain is built from TRBV6-4 and TRBJ2-1; 10 bases are a match to TRBD2. The CDR3 extends over 18 amino acids. The junction had 19 bases not matched to a gene; V was cut back by 11 bases and J by 3 bases. CDR1 and CDR2 from the germline V gene are MRHNA and SNTAGT. CDR3 residues: CAGESLAGAKISYNEQFF. In nucleotides, the CDR3 is TGTGCCGGAGAGAGCCTAGCGGGGGCTAAGATAAGCTACAATGAGCAGTTCTTC.

J is TRBJ1-6 and V is TRBV10-1; D is unresolved. From germline, CDR1 is WNHNN and CDR2 SYGVQD (reference sequence). The CDR3 is 14 residues long. Trimming cost V 0 bases and J 7 bases, with 7 bases left between them. This CDR3 is CASSESIGNSPLHF. The CDR3 nucleotides are TGCGCCAGCAGTGAGTCGATCGGGAATTCACCCCTCCACTTT.